The present TCR beta chain was sequenced within a study of circulating CD8 cells and anti-PD-1 response in melanoma. Background on the study: Nivolumab was given intravenously at 3 mg/kg every 2 weeks. Complete or partial response defined responders; stable or progressive disease, non-responders. General observations from the study: Only baseline and M1 samples entered the published repertoire comparisons. At M1, fewer than 8% of TRB clonotypes appeared in multiple subsets.

From live CD3+CD8+TCRalphabeta+ cells, four PD-1 and/or TIGIT subsets were sorted. Using about 15 ng of total RNA, TCR libraries were made with the QIAseq Immune Repertoire TCR panel. TCRdb analysed the reads with MiXCR anew, one entry per CDR3 protein. Of roughly 1,100 distinct CDR3 sequences listed, approximately 11% are singletons. Germline lookup yields CDR1 SGHTA and CDR2 FQGTGA. The CDR3 has 13 amino acids. V was trimmed by 5 bases and J by 7 bases, leaving 11 bases between them. This clonotype counts as medium-sized. Its target is not known. This TCR was recovered from a human donor with melanoma. V and J are TRBV7-3 and TRBJ2-2; D gene unclear. The sample in question was CD8+ T cells from PBMCs, obtained at baseline or after one month of anti-PD-1 therapy (not recorded which). CDR3 region: CASSPTASGELFF. As DNA, the CDR3 is TGTGCCAGCAGCCCAACGGCGAGCGGGGAGCTGTTTTTT.